This TCR beta chain was sequenced for a study of CD8 T cells in ankylosing spondylitis. This clonotype was detected ten times or more. Its antigen is not known. Each CDR3 protein gets one entry after TCRdb re-called the 5' RACE reads with MiXCR. There are approximately 520,000 distinct CDR3 sequences in the sample; less than 6% occur only once, and 3% to 4% lies in the top ten. General study findings and limits: Existing reports had already noted some motif variants in reactive arthritis synovial fluid and blood. Reportedly, matched ankylosing spondylitis synovial fluid was significantly enriched for disease-linked clones. Blood of patients with ankylosing spondylitis appeared to be characterized by a TCR beta motif of several highly homologous variants.

The trim removed 3 bases at V and 0 bases at J, leaving 9 bases unmatched. The CDR3 is made up of 17 amino acids. The germline V gene has CDR1 SGDLS and CDR2 YYNGEE. This receptor was identified in a male donor with ankylosing spondylitis. The sequencing input was blood, either unsorted or a sorted T cell fraction (not recorded which). The rearrangement joins TRBV9 to TRBJ2-3, with 8 bases identical to TRBD1. In DNA form, the CDR3 reads TGTGCCAGCAGCGCCTACCAGGGGGCGGCTAGCACAGATACGCAGTATTTT. This codes for CASSAYQGAASTDTQYF.